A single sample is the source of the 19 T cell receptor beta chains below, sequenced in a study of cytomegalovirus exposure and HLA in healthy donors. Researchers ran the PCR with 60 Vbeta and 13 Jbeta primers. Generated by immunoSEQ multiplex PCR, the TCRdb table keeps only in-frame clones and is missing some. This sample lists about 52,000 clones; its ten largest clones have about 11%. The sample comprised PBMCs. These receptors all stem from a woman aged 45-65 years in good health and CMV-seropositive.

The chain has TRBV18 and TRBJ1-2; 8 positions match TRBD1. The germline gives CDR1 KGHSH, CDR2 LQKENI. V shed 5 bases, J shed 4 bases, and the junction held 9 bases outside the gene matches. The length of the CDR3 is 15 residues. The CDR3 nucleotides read TGTGCCAGCTCAGCTCGACAGGGGAGCGTCTATGGCTACACCTTC. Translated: CASSARQGSVYGYTF.

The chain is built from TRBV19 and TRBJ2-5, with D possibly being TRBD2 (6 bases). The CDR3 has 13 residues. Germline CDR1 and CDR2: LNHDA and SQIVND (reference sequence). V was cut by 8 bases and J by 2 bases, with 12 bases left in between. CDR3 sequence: CASAGRGQETQYF. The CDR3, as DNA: TGTGCCAGTGCGGGTCGGGGGCAAGAGACCCAGTACTTC.

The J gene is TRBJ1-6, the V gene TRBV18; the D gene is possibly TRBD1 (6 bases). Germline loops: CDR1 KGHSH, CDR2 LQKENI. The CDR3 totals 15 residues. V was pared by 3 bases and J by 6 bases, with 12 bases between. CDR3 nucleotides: TGTGCCAGCTCACCGTCCACAGGGACTAATTCACCCCTCCACTTT. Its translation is CASSPSTGTNSPLHF.

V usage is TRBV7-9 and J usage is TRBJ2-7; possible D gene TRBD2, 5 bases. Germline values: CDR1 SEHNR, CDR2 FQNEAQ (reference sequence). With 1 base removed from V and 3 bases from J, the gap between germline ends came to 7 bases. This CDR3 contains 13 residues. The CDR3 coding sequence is TGTGCCAGCAGCTTAGAGGAGGACTACGAGCAGTACTTC. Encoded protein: CASSLEEDYEQYF.

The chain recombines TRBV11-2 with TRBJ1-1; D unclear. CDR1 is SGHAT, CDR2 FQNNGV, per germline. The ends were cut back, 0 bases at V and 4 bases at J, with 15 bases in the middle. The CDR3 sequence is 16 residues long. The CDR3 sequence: CASSLDKPGKVTEAFF. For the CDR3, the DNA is TGTGCCAGCAGCTTAGATAAGCCGGGGAAGGTCACTGAAGCTTTCTTT.

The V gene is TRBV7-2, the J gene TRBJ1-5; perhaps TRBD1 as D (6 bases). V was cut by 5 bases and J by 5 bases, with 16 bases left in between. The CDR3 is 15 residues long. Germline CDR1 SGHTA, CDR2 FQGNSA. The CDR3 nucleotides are TGTGCCAGCAGCCTGGAGACAGGACCCTATCAGCCCCAGCATTTT. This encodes CASSLETGPYQPQHF.

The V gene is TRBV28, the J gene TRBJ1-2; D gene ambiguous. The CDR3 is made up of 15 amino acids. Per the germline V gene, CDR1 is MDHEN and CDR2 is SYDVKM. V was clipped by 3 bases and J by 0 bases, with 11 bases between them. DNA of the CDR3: TGTGCCAGCAGTTTCCCTAGCAGGTCTAACTATGGCTACACCTTC. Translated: CASSFPSRSNYGYTF.

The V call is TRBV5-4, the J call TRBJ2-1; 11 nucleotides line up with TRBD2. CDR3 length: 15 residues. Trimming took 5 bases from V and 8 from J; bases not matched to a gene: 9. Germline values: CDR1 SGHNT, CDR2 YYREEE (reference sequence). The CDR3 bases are TGTGCCAGCAGTTTTACTAGCGGGAGTCGGCATGAGCAGTTCTTC. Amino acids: CASSFTSGSRHEQFF.

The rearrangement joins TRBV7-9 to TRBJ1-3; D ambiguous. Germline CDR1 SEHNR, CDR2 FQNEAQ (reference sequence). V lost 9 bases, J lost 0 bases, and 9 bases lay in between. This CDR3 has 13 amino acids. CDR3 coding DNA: TGTGCCAGTTTCGGAGGCTCTGGAAACACCATATATTTT. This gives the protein CASFGGSGNTIYF.

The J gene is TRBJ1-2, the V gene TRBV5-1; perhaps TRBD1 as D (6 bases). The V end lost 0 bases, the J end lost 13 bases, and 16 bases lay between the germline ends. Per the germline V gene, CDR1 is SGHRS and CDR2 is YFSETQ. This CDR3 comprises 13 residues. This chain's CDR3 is CASSLGQDVMGTF. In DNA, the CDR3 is TGCGCCAGCAGCTTGGGACAGGACGTTATGGGCACCTTC.

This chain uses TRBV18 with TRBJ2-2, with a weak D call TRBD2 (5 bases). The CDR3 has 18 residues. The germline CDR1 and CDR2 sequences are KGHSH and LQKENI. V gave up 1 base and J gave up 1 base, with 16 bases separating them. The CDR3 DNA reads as TGTGCCAGCTCACCACGTCCCCCCACTAGTGGGAACACCGGGGAGCTGTTTTTT. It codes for CASSPRPPTSGNTGELFF.

CDR3 protein: CASSRTRTTTGELFF. DNA for the CDR3: TGTGCCAGCAGCCGGACACGGACTACCACCGGGGAGCTGTTTTTT. J is TRBJ2-2 and V is TRBV7-7; D is perhaps TRBD2 (6 bases). CDR1 is SSHAT and CDR2 is FNYEAQ in the germline V gene (reference sequence). The CDR3 contains 15 residues. The V and J ends lost 5 bases and 4 bases respectively, with 14 bases between them.

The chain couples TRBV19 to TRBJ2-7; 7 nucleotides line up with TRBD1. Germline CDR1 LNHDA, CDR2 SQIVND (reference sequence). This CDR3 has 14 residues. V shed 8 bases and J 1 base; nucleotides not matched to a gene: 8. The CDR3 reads CASSLTGVSYEQYF. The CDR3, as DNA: TGTGCCAGTTCCCTTACAGGGGTTTCCTACGAGCAGTACTTC.

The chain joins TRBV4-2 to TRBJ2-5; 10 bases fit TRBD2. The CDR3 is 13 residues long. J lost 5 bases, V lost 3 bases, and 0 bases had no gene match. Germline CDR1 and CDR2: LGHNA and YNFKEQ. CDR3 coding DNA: TGTGCCAGCAGCCAGACTAGCGGGGAGACCCAGTACTTC. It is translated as CASSQTSGETQYF.

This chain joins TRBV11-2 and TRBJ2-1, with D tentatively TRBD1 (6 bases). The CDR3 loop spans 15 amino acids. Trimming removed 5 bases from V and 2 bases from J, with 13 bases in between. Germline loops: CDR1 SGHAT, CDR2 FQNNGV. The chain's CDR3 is CASSPGQLTYNEQFF. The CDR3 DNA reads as TGTGCCAGCAGCCCCGGACAGCTAACCTACAATGAGCAGTTCTTC.

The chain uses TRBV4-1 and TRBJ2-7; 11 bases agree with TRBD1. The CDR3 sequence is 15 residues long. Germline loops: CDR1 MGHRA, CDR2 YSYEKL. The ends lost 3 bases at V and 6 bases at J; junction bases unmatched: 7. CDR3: CASSQARDRGGEQYF. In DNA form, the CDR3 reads TGCGCCAGCAGCCAGGCACGGGACAGGGGGGGCGAGCAGTACTTC.

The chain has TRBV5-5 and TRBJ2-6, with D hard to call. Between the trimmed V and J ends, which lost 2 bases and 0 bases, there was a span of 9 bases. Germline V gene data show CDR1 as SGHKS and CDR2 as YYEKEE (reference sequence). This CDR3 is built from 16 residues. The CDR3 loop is CASSFYLSSGANVLTF. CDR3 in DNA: TGTGCCAGCAGCTTTTATCTCAGCTCTGGGGCCAACGTCCTGACTTTC.

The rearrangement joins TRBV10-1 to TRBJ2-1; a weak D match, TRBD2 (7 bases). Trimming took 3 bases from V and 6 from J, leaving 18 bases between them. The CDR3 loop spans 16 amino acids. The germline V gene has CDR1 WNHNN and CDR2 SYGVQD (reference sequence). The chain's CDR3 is CASSDALGGQRNEQFF. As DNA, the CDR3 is TGCGCCAGCAGTGACGCGCTCGGGGGGCAGCGCAATGAGCAGTTCTTC.

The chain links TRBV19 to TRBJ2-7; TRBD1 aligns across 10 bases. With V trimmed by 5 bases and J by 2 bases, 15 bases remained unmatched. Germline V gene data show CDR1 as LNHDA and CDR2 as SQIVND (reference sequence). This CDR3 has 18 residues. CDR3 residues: CASSPGTGVTLSTYEQYF. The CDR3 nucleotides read TGTGCCAGTAGTCCCGGGACAGGGGTCACCCTCTCGACCTACGAGCAGTACTTC.